This is a list of T cell receptor beta chains from one sample in a study of blood T cell repertoires in COVID-19. Data came from immunoSEQ multiplex PCR; TCRdb stores just in-frame clones and leaves some out. The sample consists of around 230,000 clones, more than 75% of them appearing once. The sample consisted of peripheral blood. The receptors were gathered from a man aged 50-59 years with COVID-19, enrolled during active disease. The CDR3 runs from the conserved cysteine through the conserved F or W. Fields, in order: J gene, D gene, clone size, V gene, CDR3 DNA, CDR3 protein. The D gene is left open where the match is weak. Part of the rows lack a size; the others show once, few, many or a class for expanded clones.

TRBJ2-2,TRBD2,NA,TRBV10-1,TGCGCCAGCAGTGACCTAGCGGAGAACACCGGGGAGCTGTTTTTT,CASSDLAENTGELFF
TRBJ2-3,NA,NA,TRBV7-6,TGTGCCAGCAGCACTGACGTAGCTAGCACAGATACGCAGTATTTT,CASSTDVASTDTQYF
TRBJ2-1,TRBD1,NA,TRBV27,TGTGCCAGCAGCCCCTCCGGGACAGGGGGCCCCAACAATGAGCAGTTCTTC,CASSPSGTGGPNNEQFF
TRBJ2-1,TRBD2,few,TRBV6-4,TGTGCCAGCAGTGACTCTAGCGGGGGGGCCAATGAGCAGTTCTTC,CASSDSSGGANEQFF
TRBJ2-7,TRBD2,NA,TRBV3-1/TRBV3-2,TGTGCCAGCAGCCCTCGTCCCGGGACTAGCGGATGGGACGAGCAGTACTTC,CASSPRPGTSGWDEQYF
TRBJ2-2,NA,NA,TRBV18,TGTGCCAGCTCACCCGGGGTGAGCACCGGGGAGCTGTTTTTT,CASSPGVSTGELFF
TRBJ2-7,TRBD1,many,TRBV2,TGTGCCAGCAGAGGACAGGGCCGGGAAAGTGCCTCCTACGAGCAGTACTTC,CASRGQGRESASYEQYF
TRBJ2-3,NA,NA,TRBV7-3,TGTGCCAGCAGCTCCTCTAGCGATAGAGCAGATACGCAGTATTTT,CASSSSSDRADTQYF
TRBJ2-7,NA,NA,TRBV27,TGTGCCAGCTGTTACAGGGACCCCTGCGAGCAGTACTTC,CASCYRDPCEQYF
TRBJ1-4,NA,NA,TRBV6-6,TGTGCCAGCACTACAACTAATGAAAAACTGTTTTTT,CASTTTNEKLFF
TRBJ2-7,TRBD1,once,TRBV9,TGTGCCAGCAGTCGGACAGGGGGCAAATCCTCCTACGAGCAGTACTTC,CASSRTGGKSSYEQYF
TRBJ2-7,NA,few,TRBV19,TGTGCCAGTAGTATTGCAGAATTCTACGAGCAGTACTTC,CASSIAEFYEQYF
TRBJ2-4,NA,NA,TRBV30,TGTGCCTGGAGTCTGGGGCACCCAGCCAAAAACATTCAGTACTTC,CAWSLGHPAKNIQYF
TRBJ2-3,NA,NA,TRBV5-4,TGTGCCAGCAGCTTCGAGCGGCCCACCTTCCTCACAGATACGCAGTATTTT,CASSFERPTFLTDTQYF
TRBJ1-1,NA,NA,TRBV6-5,TGTGCCACCGCGGGGGAAGCCACTGAAGCTTTCTTT,CATAGEATEAFF
TRBJ2-7,TRBD1,NA,TRBV9,TGTGCCAGCAGCACGGGACAGGGAGACGAGCAGTACTTC,CASSTGQGDEQYF
TRBJ2-7,TRBD2,NA,TRBV20-1,TGCAGTGCTAGTAGTCTAGCGGGAGTGGAAGAGCAGTACTTC,CSASSLAGVEEQYF
TRBJ1-1,TRBD1,NA,TRBV19,TGTGCCGGAAGACAGGGGGAAGATACTGAAGCTTTCTTT,CAGRQGEDTEAFF
TRBJ2-1,NA,NA,TRBV5-4,TGTGCCAGCAGCTTGTGGCTCTCATACAATGAGCAGTTCTTC,CASSLWLSYNEQFF
TRBJ2-1,NA,NA,TRBV6-5,TGTGCCAGCAGAGCACTAGACAATGAGCAGTTCTTC,CASRALDNEQFF
TRBJ1-2,TRBD1,once,TRBV11-2,TGTGCCAGCAGCTTAGGTGTCGGACAGGGGTTACGTGGCTACACCTTC,CASSLGVGQGLRGYTF
TRBJ1-6,NA,NA,TRBV6-1,TGTGCCAGCAGTGAAAGGAGGGGCAGTAATTCACCCCTCCACTTT,CASSERRGSNSPLHF
TRBJ1-6,TRBD1,few,TRBV5-4,TGTGCCAGCAGCTTGGATACAGGGGGAATTTCACCCCTCCACTTT,CASSLDTGGISPLHF
TRBJ1-6,TRBD1,NA,TRBV27,TGTGCCAGCAGTTCGACAGGGTATAATTCACCCCTCCACTTT,CASSSTGYNSPLHF
TRBJ2-4,NA,NA,TRBV27,TGTGCCAGCAGTTCTTACGGGTTGGGGGAGGAGGCCAAAAACATTCAGTACTTC,CASSSYGLGEEAKNIQYF
TRBJ1-6,NA,NA,TRBV27,TGTGCCAGCAGGAAGCAGGGTTTGGTCGATAATTCACCCCTCCACTTT,CASRKQGLVDNSPLHF
TRBJ1-5,NA,NA,TRBV19,TGTGCCAGTAGTACCACCCAGACAGGAAGCAATCAGCCCCAGCATTTT,CASSTTQTGSNQPQHF
TRBJ2-5,NA,NA,TRBV19,TGTGCCAGTAGTATTGGCGGGGAAGAGACCCAGTACTTC,CASSIGGEETQYF
TRBJ1-6,NA,NA,TRBV30,TGTGCCTGGAGCGCACAGGGTTGGGACCTCCACTTT,CAWSAQGWDLHF
TRBJ2-1,NA,NA,TRBV18,TGTGCCAGCTCACCACTAGCGGAGGAAGGGGAGCAGTTCTTC,CASSPLAEEGEQFF
TRBJ2-7,TRBD1,NA,TRBV27,TGTGCCAGCCGGGACAGGGTCTACGAGCAGTACTTC,CASRDRVYEQYF
TRBJ2-7,NA,NA,TRBV3-1/TRBV3-2,TGTGCCAGCAGCCCCCGGGAAACCTACGAGCAGTACTTC,CASSPRETYEQYF
TRBJ1-2,TRBD1,NA,TRBV27,TGTGCCAGCAGTTCCGGGGACAGATCTAACTATGGCTACACCTTC,CASSSGDRSNYGYTF
TRBJ1-1,TRBD1,NA,TRBV19,TGTGCCAGCCGGACAGGGGGGGTTCGAACTGAAGCTTTCTTT,CASRTGGVRTEAFF
TRBJ2-7,NA,NA,TRBV12-3/TRBV12-4,TGTGCCAGCAGTTTAAGGGTAGGGGTCGAGCAGTACTTC,CASSLRVGVEQYF
TRBJ2-3,NA,NA,TRBV30,TGTGCCTGGAACAAAGGAGGGGGCGCAGATACGCAGTATTTT,CAWNKGGGADTQYF
TRBJ1-5,NA,few,TRBV6-5,TGTGCCAGCAGTCCAAGGGGTGGGCAGCCCCAGCATTTT,CASSPRGGQPQHF
TRBJ2-7,NA,NA,TRBV6-4,TGTGCCAGCAGTGCCACAGGAGGGAGCAGGCACGAGCAGTACTTC,CASSATGGSRHEQYF
TRBJ1-4,TRBD1,NA,TRBV12-3/TRBV12-4,TGTGCCACCACGCGAGGGACAGACGAAAAACTGTTTTTT,CATTRGTDEKLFF
TRBJ1-5,NA,NA,TRBV19,TGTGCCAGTAGTTGGGGGGGGCGGCAAGCGCAGCCCCAGCATTTT,CASSWGGRQAQPQHF
TRBJ2-7,NA,NA,TRBV28,TGTGCCAGCAGTTTTTATCGACAGGCCTCCTCCTACGAGCAGTACTTC,CASSFYRQASSYEQYF
TRBJ2-7,NA,NA,TRBV11-3,TGTGCCAGCAGCTTAAACTCCGCCTACGAGCAGTACTTC,CASSLNSAYEQYF
TRBJ1-2,TRBD1,NA,TRBV7-2,TGTGCCAGCAGCTTAGATATCGACAGGGGAGGAGGTGGCTACACCTTC,CASSLDIDRGGGGYTF
TRBJ1-1,NA,once,TRBV19,TGTGCCAGTAGTATGGGGCAGACTGAAGCTTTCTTT,CASSMGQTEAFF
TRBJ1-1,NA,NA,TRBV28,TGTGCCAGCACCTCCGGGAACCCTTGGATGTGGAACACTGAAGCTTTCTTT,CASTSGNPWMWNTEAFF
TRBJ2-1,TRBD2,few,TRBV5-1,TGCGCCAGCAGCCTGACTAGCGAAAAATACAATGAGCAGTTCTTC,CASSLTSEKYNEQFF
TRBJ2-2,NA,NA,TRBV7-2,TGTGCCAGCAGCAGCCACGGCGGGGAGCTGTTTTTT,CASSSHGGELFF
TRBJ1-5,NA,NA,TRBV28,TGTGCCAGCAGTTTAAGTTTGGGAGAGGGCAATCAGCCCCAGCATTTT,CASSLSLGEGNQPQHF
TRBJ2-7,TRBD1,NA,TRBV11-2,TGTGCCAGCAGCTTAGAGGGGACAGGGGTTTACGAGCAGTACTTC,CASSLEGTGVYEQYF
TRBJ1-3,NA,NA,TRBV30,TGTGCCTGGGATTGGGGCCTGAGCTCTGGAAACACCATATATTTT,CAWDWGLSSGNTIYF
TRBJ2-7,TRBD1,once,TRBV6-5,TGTGCCAGCAGGCCCACACCGGGACAGGCCTACGAGCAGTACTTC,CASRPTPGQAYEQYF
TRBJ1-2,NA,NA,TRBV12-3/TRBV12-4,TGTGCCAGCAGTTCCGACTCCTTTGGCTACACCTTC,CASSSDSFGYTF
TRBJ2-7,TRBD1,NA,TRBV19,TGTGCCAGTAGTACAGGGACAGGATCTACCTACGAGCAGTACTTC,CASSTGTGSTYEQYF
TRBJ1-3,TRBD1,NA,TRBV7-2,TGTGCCAGCAGCTCGACAGGGAACACCATATATTTT,CASSSTGNTIYF
TRBJ2-1,NA,NA,TRBV15,TGTGCCACCAGCAGCGGGGGGGACAGTTTGTCCTACAATGAGCAGTTCTTC,CATSSGGDSLSYNEQFF
TRBJ2-7,TRBD1,NA,TRBV5-1,TGCGCCAGCAGCTTGGTAGGGACAGGGGTCGAGCAGTACTTC,CASSLVGTGVEQYF
TRBJ1-2,NA,NA,TRBV4-3,TGCGCCAGCAGCCAAGTCATCAGGGCGGATGGCTACACCTTC,CASSQVIRADGYTF
TRBJ2-7,NA,NA,TRBV27,TGTGCCAGCACTCCCCGGCTGGGTAGGAGGGTTGGGGAGCAGTACTTC,CASTPRLGRRVGEQYF
TRBJ2-3,TRBD2,NA,TRBV27,TGTGCCAGCAGTTCACTAGCGGGAGGGTTCACAGATACGCAGTATTTT,CASSSLAGGFTDTQYF